This T cell receptor beta chain was documented in a study of blood T cell repertoires in COVID-19. About the research overall: Italy, Spain and the United States were the sources of the convalescent and acute COVID-19 samples. PBMCs, B-cell-depleted T cells, or T cells were the source of the cDNA or gDNA that made up the material.

In the source study's methods: Estimated nucleated cell counts came from reference gene primer amplification. TCRdb keeps only in-frame clones here, not all; method: immunoSEQ multiplex PCR. Clone size and V and J calls were adopted from that table, with D and trimming inferred from the DNA. The sample yields some 80,000 clones, more than 75% seen once. The CDR3 consists of 16 residues. Germline CDR1 and CDR2: LGHDT and YNNKEL (reference sequence). Trimming stripped 1 base from V and 4 bases from J, with 13 bases between. This rearrangement joins TRBV3-1 (or the pseudogene TRBV3-2) to TRBJ2-2; perhaps TRBD2 as D (6 bases). Sequencing input: peripheral blood. The sequence derives from a human donor in a cohort sampled during active COVID-19. The CDR3 DNA reads as TGTGCCAGCAGCCAAGGGGATAGCGGCCTCACCGGGGAGCTGTTTTTT. This sequence encodes CASSQGDSGLTGELFF.